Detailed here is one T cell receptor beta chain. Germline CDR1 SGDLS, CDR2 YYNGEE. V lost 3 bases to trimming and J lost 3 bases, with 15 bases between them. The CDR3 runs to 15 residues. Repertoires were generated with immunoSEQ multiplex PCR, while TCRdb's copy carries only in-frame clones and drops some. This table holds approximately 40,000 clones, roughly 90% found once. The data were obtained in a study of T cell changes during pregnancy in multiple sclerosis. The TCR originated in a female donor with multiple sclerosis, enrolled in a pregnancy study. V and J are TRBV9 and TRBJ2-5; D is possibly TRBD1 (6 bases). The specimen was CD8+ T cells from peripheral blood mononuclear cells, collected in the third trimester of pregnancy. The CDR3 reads CASSANGQGKETQYF. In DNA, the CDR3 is TGTGCCAGCAGCGCCAATGGTCAGGGGAAAGAGACCCAGTACTTC.